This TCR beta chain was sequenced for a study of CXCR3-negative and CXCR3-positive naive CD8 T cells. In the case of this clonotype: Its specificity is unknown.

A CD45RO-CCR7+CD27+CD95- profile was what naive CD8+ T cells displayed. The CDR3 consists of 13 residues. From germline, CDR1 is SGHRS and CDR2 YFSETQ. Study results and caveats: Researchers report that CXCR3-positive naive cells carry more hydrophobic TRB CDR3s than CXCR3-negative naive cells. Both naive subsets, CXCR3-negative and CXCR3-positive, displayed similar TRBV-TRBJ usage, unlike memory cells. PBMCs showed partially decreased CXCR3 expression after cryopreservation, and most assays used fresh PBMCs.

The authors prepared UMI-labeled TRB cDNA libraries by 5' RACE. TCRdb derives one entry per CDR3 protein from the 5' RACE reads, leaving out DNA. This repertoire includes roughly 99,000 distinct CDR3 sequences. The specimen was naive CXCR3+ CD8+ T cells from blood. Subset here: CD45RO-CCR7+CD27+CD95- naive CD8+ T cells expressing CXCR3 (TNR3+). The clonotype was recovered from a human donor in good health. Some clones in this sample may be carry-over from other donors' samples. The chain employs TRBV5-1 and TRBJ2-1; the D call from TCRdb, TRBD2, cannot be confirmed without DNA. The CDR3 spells CASRRGGYNEQFF.